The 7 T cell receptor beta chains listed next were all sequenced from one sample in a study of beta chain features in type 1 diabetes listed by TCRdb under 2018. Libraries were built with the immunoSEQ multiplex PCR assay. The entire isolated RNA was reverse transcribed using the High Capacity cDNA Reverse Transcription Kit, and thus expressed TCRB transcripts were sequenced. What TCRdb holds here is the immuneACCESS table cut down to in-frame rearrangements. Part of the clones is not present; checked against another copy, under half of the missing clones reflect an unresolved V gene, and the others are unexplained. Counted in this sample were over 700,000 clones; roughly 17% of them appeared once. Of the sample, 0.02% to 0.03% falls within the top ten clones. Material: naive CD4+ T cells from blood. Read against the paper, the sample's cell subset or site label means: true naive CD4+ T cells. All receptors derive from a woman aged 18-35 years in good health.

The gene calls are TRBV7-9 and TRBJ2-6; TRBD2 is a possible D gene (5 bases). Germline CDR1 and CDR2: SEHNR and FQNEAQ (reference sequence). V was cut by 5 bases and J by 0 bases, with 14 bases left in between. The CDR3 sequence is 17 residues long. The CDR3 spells CASSASTGNSGANVLTF. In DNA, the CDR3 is TGTGCCAGCAGCGCCTCAACCGGGAACTCTGGGGCCAACGTCCTGACTTTC.

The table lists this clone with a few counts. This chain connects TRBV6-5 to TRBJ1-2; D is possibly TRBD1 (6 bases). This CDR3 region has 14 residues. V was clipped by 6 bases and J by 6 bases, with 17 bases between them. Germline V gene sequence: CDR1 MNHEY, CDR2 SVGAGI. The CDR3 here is CASRHQGFPDGYTF. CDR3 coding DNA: TGTGCCAGCAGACACCAGGGGTTCCCCGATGGCTACACCTTC.

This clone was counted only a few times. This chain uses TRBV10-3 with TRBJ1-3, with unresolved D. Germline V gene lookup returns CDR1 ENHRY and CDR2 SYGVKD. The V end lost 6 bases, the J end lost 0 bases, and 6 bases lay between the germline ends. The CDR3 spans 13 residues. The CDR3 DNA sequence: TGTGCCATCAGACCTGACTCTGGAAACACCATATATTTT. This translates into CAIRPDSGNTIYF.

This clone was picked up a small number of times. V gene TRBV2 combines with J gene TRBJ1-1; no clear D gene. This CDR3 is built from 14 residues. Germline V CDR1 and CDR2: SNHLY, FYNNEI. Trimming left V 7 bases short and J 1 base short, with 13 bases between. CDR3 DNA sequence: TGTGCCAGCACCCTCACTACTGGGAACACTGAAGCTTTCTTT. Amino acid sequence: CASTLTTGNTEAFF.

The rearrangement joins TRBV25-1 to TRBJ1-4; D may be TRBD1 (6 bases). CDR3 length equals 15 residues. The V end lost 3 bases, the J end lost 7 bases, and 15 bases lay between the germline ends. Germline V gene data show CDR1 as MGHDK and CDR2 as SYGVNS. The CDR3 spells CASSDWARGVEKLFF. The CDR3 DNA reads TGTGCCAGCAGTGATTGGGCCAGGGGAGTTGAAAAACTGTTTTTT.

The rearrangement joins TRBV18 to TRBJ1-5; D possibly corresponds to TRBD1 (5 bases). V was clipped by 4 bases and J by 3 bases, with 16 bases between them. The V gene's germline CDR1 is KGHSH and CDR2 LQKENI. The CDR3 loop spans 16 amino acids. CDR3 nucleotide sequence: TGTGCCAGCTCACAACGGGACTCCCTTCCCAATCAGCCCCAGCATTTT. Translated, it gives CASSQRDSLPNQPQHF.

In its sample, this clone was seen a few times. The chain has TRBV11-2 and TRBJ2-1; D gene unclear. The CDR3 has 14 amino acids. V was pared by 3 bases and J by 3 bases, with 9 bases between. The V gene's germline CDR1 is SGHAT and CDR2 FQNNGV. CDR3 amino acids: CASSFRVGYNEQFF. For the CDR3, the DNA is TGTGCCAGCAGCTTCCGCGTAGGCTACAATGAGCAGTTCTTC.